This T cell receptor (beta chain) stems from a study of cytomegalovirus exposure and HLA in healthy donors. As to this clone: Antigen: not known. The same CDR3 also results from other DNA sequences found in this sample.

The germline CDR1 and CDR2 sequences are SQVTM and ANQGSEA. The V end lost 1 base, the J end lost 6 bases, and 12 bases lay between the germline ends. This CDR3 has 13 residues. General study findings and limits: Across donors, most TCRs were seen rarely, yet some public ones were widespread. As was reported, the classifier diagnosed cytomegalovirus status with high specificity and sensitivity. Previous analysis showed most TCR beta V segments were productive about 87% or about 30% of the time. Relative to equally common others, HLA-associated TCR beta chains showed greater clonal expansion in a later analysis.

Use of 60 Vbeta and 13 Jbeta primers characterized the PCR. TCRdb's copy holds only in-frame clones and misses some; the assay was immunoSEQ multiplex PCR. The sample gives approximately 90,000 clones, roughly two thirds of which show up once; 5% to 6.5% is in the top ten. The sequenced material came from PBMCs. This sequence joins TRBV29-1 and TRBJ1-1, with D maybe TRBD1 (5 bases). This clonotype was obtained from a woman between 25 and 40 years old in good health and CMV-seronegative. The CDR3 loop reads CSVEVRGRAEAFF. As DNA, the CDR3 is TGCAGCGTTGAAGTAAGAGGCAGGGCTGAAGCTTTCTTT.